Below are 20 T cell receptor beta chains sequenced from a single sample in a study of cytomegalovirus exposure and HLA in healthy donors. PCR used 60 Vbeta primers and 13 Jbeta primers. Sequenced by immunoSEQ multiplex PCR; TCRdb stores in-frame clones only, minus some. The sample comprises 120,000 to 150,000 clones, over 60% of which are singletons, and 6.5% rests with the top ten. The sequenced material came from PBMCs. These receptors came from a woman aged 55 to 70 in good health and CMV-seronegative.

The rearrangement links TRBV9 to TRBJ1-2; D call uncertain. Germline V gene sequence: CDR1 SGDLS, CDR2 YYNGEE. This CDR3 has 14 residues. V lost 0 bases and J 5 bases, leaving 11 bases between the germline ends. The CDR3 bases are TGTGCCAGCAGCGTAGGGAGGAGAAATTATGGCTACACCTTC. Translating it yields CASSVGRRNYGYTF. The full variable domain, with the rest looked up from reference TRBV9 and TRBJ1-2, is DSGVTQTPKHLITATGQRVTLRCSPRSGDLSVYWYQQSLDQGLQFLIQYYNGEERAKGNILERFSAQQFPDLHSELNLSSLELGDSALYFCASSVGRRNYGYTFGSGTRLTVV.

This chain connects TRBV7-2 to TRBJ2-3, with 14 bases aligning to TRBD2. Per germline, CDR1 SGHTA and CDR2 FQGNSA. Trimming removed 6 bases from V and 0 bases from J; junction bases left unmatched: 11. The CDR3 is 19 amino acids. CDR3 nucleotide sequence: TGTGCCAGCAGTCGAGACATGACTAGCGGGGGGGCTAGCACAGATACGCAGTATTTT. Encoded protein: CASSRDMTSGGASTDTQYF.

The chain couples TRBV28 to TRBJ1-2; 7 positions agree with TRBD1. The germline CDR1 and CDR2 sequences are MDHEN and SYDVKM. CDR3 length: 18 amino acids. J gave up 4 bases and V 3 bases, and 17 bases lay outside the gene matches. The CDR3 spells CASSFKGKGRGSRYGYTF. The CDR3 bases are TGTGCCAGCAGTTTTAAGGGGAAGGGCAGGGGGTCACGCTATGGCTACACCTTC.

This clone was counted a single time. The genes are TRBV11-2 and TRBJ2-1; TRBD1 matches 8 bases. The germline V gene encodes CDR1 SGHAT and CDR2 FQNNGV. The CDR3 is 14 residues long. Trimming removed 3 bases from V and 9 bases from J; junction bases left unmatched: 7. The CDR3 sequence is CASSFGAGGFEQFF. The CDR3 coding sequence is TGTGCCAGCAGCTTTGGCGCAGGGGGCTTTGAGCAGTTCTTC.

The chain couples TRBV5-4 to TRBJ1-4; 9 nucleotides match TRBD1. In germline, CDR1 is SGHNT, CDR2 YYREEE (reference sequence). The CDR3 has 14 residues. The J segment lost 8 bases and the V segment lost 4 bases, leaving 6 bases of the junction unmatched. In DNA, the CDR3 is TGTGCCAGCAGCCGCCGGGACAGGGACGAAAAACTGTTTTTT. This encodes CASSRRDRDEKLFF.

The rearrangement uses TRBV9 and TRBJ1-1, with a weak D call TRBD1 (6 bases). CDR1 is SGDLS, CDR2 YYNGEE, per germline. Trimming cost V 0 bases and J 6 bases, with 12 bases left between them. The CDR3 length is 14 residues. For the CDR3, the DNA is TGTGCCAGCAGCGTAGCCGCGGGGGGCTCTGAAGCTTTCTTT. Protein: CASSVAAGGSEAFF.

This clone has a single count. This chain uses TRBV5-8 with TRBJ2-5, with TRBD1 identical over 7 bases. This CDR3 spans 14 amino acids. J was trimmed by 5 bases and V by 4 bases; bases with no gene match: 8. Germline V gene sequence: CDR1 SGHTS, CDR2 YDEGEE. The CDR3 here is CASSLDRSRETQYF. CDR3 DNA: TGTGCCAGCAGCCTGGACAGGAGTAGGGAGACCCAGTACTTC.

This clone has just one count. The rearrangement uses TRBV2 and TRBJ1-1; 8 positions agree with TRBD1. CDR3 size: 13 residues. J was trimmed by 8 bases and V by 4 bases; bases with no gene match: 6. Germline V gene sequence: CDR1 SNHLY, CDR2 FYNNEI. CDR3 coding DNA: TGTGCCAGCAGTGCAGGGGACAGGACCGAAGCTTTCTTT. As protein: CASSAGDRTEAFF.

The genes are TRBV5-5 and TRBJ2-6; no clear D. Germline V CDR1 and CDR2: SGHKS, YYEKEE (reference sequence). The germline V and J ends were trimmed by 2 bases and 6 bases, with 6 bases remaining between them. The CDR3 sequence is 13 residues long. CDR3 sequence (DNA): TGTGCCAGCAGCTTCGGTGTGGCCAACGTCCTGACTTTC. The encoded protein is CASSFGVANVLTF.

This sequence joins TRBV28 and TRBJ1-2, with unresolved D. The V gene's germline CDR1 is MDHEN and CDR2 SYDVKM. The CDR3 loop spans 15 amino acids. Trimming shortened V by 6 bases and J by 3 bases, and 17 bases separated the two germline ends. The CDR3 reads CASSPRTGGYYGYTF. As DNA, the CDR3 is TGTGCCAGCAGCCCCAGGACGGGAGGGTACTATGGCTACACCTTC.

In this sample, this clone turned up a few times. This chain joins TRBV28 and TRBJ2-1, with 7 bases lining up with TRBD1. Germline CDR1 is MDHEN and CDR2 is SYDVKM. The V gene end was trimmed by 7 bases and the J gene end by 4 bases; junction bases not matched to a gene: 7. This CDR3 region has 14 residues. The CDR3 DNA sequence: TGTGCCAGCAAGGGGACAGACCCATACAATGAGCAGTTCTTC. This encodes CASKGTDPYNEQFF.

The chain employs TRBV5-1 and TRBJ1-2, with TRBD1 matching over 7 bases. The CDR3 runs to 18 residues. Trimming took 2 bases from V and 7 from J; bases not matched to a gene: 20. Per the germline V gene, CDR1 is SGHRS and CDR2 is YFSETQ. CDR3 nucleotides: TGCGCCAGCAGCTTACACAGGGGAGAGGGCTCTGGGGGTATTGGCTACACCTTC. Protein product: CASSLHRGEGSGGIGYTF. Filled out from reference TRBV5-1 and TRBJ1-2, the complete variable domain reads KAGVTQTPRYLIKTRGQQVTLSCSPISGHRSVSWYQQTPGQGLQFLFEYFSETQRNKGNFPGRFSGRQFSNSRSEMNVSTLELGDSALYLCASSLHRGEGSGGIGYTFGSGTRLTVV.

This clone occurred a few times. V usage is TRBV2 and J usage is TRBJ1-5; D is undetermined. Germline CDR1 SNHLY, CDR2 FYNNEI. Trimming left V 4 bases short and J 1 base short, with 8 bases between. This CDR3 region has 14 residues. CDR3 sequence reads: CASSVLLSNQPQHF. The CDR3 nucleotides read TGTGCCAGCAGTGTCTTGTTGAGCAATCAGCCCCAGCATTTT.

This clone has only a few counts. The rearrangement joins TRBV7-2 to TRBJ1-1; D is unclear. The CDR3 covers 13 residues. The V end lost 8 bases, the J end lost 0 bases, and 10 bases lay between the germline ends. Germline V CDR1 and CDR2: SGHTA, FQGNSA. CDR3 bases: TGTGCCAGCTCTAGATCCATGAACACTGAAGCTTTCTTT. Translation: CASSRSMNTEAFF.

The chain carries TRBV6-4 and TRBJ2-6, with 7 bases fitting TRBD1. The V gene's germline CDR1 is MRHNA and CDR2 SNTAGT. With 3 bases clipped from V and 2 bases from J, the junction kept 1 base outside the gene matches. CDR3 length: 15 residues. CDR3 region: CASSETGPGANVLTF. CDR3 nucleotide sequence: TGTGCCAGCAGTGAGACAGGGCCTGGGGCCAACGTCCTGACTTTC.

This chain links TRBV18 with TRBJ2-7, with a possible D match to TRBD1 (6 bases). In germline, CDR1 is KGHSH, CDR2 LQKENI. V lost 0 bases to trimming and J lost 7 bases, with 10 bases between them. CDR3 length: 13 amino acids. In DNA form, the CDR3 reads TGTGCCAGCTCACCACCTGTCACAGGGGAGCAGTACTTC. It yields the protein CASSPPVTGEQYF.

This clone appeared a few times. The gene calls are TRBV5-1 and TRBJ2-1, with TRBD2 as a possible D gene (6 bases). There are 18 residues in the CDR3. Germline V gives CDR1 SGHRS, CDR2 YFSETQ. Trimming took 2 bases from V and 0 from J, leaving 18 bases between them. The CDR3 bases are TGCGCCAGCAGCTTCCCCATAGGTAGCGGCCTCTCCTACAATGAGCAGTTCTTC. Protein product: CASSFPIGSGLSYNEQFF.

The V gene is TRBV2, the J gene TRBJ1-6, with TRBD1 identical over 7 bases. Germline values: CDR1 SNHLY, CDR2 FYNNEI. The CDR3 has 15 residues. V was clipped by 6 bases and J by 6 bases; unmatched bases: 8. CDR3 region: CASSPDRAGNSPLHF. The CDR3 nucleotides read TGTGCCAGCAGCCCCGACAGGGCTGGTAATTCACCCCTCCACTTT.

The chain joins TRBV5-1 to TRBJ2-6, with a possible D match to TRBD2 (6 bases). Germline CDR1 reads SGHRS; CDR2 reads YFSETQ. CDR3 length: 17 amino acids. Trimming removed 0 bases at V and 3 bases at J, with 13 bases between. The CDR3 DNA follows: TGCGCCAGCAGCTTGGCCTTAGGGAGGCGTGGGGCCAACGTCCTGACTTTC. This codes for CASSLALGRRGANVLTF.

Note on this clone: At one of its ends the junction is not consistent with the germline gene, which may arise from a read error. The chain is built from TRBV29-1 and TRBJ2-7, with TRBD2 identical over 9 bases. From germline, CDR1 is SQVTM and CDR2 ANQGSEA. This CDR3 comprises 14 residues. The CDR3 DNA sequence: TGCAGCGTCGGGACTAGCCTTGGGGCGTACGAGCGGTACTTC. Its protein is CSVGTSLGAYERYF.